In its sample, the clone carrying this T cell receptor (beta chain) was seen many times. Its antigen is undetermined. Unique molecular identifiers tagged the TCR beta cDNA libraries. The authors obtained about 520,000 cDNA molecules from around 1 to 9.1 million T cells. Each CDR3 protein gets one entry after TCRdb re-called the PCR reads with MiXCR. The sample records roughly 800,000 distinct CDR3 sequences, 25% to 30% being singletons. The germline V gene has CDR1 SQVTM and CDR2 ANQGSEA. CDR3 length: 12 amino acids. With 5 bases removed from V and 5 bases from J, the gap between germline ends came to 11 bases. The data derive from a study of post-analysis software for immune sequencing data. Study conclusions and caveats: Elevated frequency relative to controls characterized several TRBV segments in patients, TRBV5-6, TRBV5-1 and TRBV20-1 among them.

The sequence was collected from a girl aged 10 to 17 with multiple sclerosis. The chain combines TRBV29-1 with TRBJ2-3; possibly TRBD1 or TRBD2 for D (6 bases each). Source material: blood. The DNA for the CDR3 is TGCAGCGTTCGAGAGGGGGGAGATACGCAGTATTTT. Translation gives CSVREGGDTQYF.